A single sample is the source of the 14 T cell receptor beta chains below, sequenced in a study of blood T cell repertoires in COVID-19. The protocol was immunoSEQ multiplex PCR, while the TCRdb copy is restricted to in-frame clones and leaves out a portion. The repertoire holds over 60,000 clones, with about 83% as singletons. The sequenced sample consisted of peripheral blood. These receptors all come from a man between 50 and 59 years old with COVID-19, enrolled during active disease.

In this sample, this clone turned up once. Different DNA sequences within this sample yield the same CDR3. The J gene is TRBJ2-7, the V gene TRBV20-1, with a tentative D call TRBD2 (6 bases). The germline gives CDR1 DFQATT, CDR2 SNEGSKA (reference sequence). This CDR3 has 11 amino acids. V gave up 6 bases and J gave up 0 bases, with 6 bases separating them. The CDR3 loop reads CSAGSSYEQYF. The CDR3 nucleotides read TGCAGTGCCGGGAGCTCCTACGAGCAGTACTTC.

This rearrangement joins TRBV11-3 to TRBJ2-1; 11 bases are shared with TRBD2. The CDR3 covers 15 residues. The germline V gene has CDR1 SGHNT and CDR2 YENEEA. The V and J ends lost 6 bases and 8 bases, in that order; junction bases with no gene match: 9. CDR3 region: CASSPGLAGGYEQFF. DNA of the CDR3: TGTGCCAGCAGTCCGGGCCTAGCGGGAGGATATGAGCAGTTCTTC.

The rearrangement links TRBV6-6 to TRBJ1-6; no reliable D call. Germline CDR1 MNHNY, CDR2 SVGAGI (reference sequence). V was pared by 7 bases and J by 8 bases, with 18 bases between. The CDR3 totals 15 residues. CDR3 protein: CASIPGPSGDSPLHF. CDR3 sequence (DNA): TGTGCCAGCATTCCCGGGCCTTCCGGGGATTCACCCCTCCACTTT.

The chain links TRBV18 to TRBJ1-1; D is possibly TRBD1 (6 bases). From germline, CDR1 is KGHSH and CDR2 LQKENI. This CDR3 is built from 17 residues. Trimming shortened V by 5 bases and J by 5 bases, and 24 bases separated the two germline ends. The CDR3, as DNA: TGTGCCAGCTCAACAAAAGCTACAGGGTCCCGTGGAACTGAAGCTTTCTTT. It codes for CASSTKATGSRGTEAFF.

The chain employs TRBV4-1 and TRBJ2-7; D may be TRBD1 (6 bases). This CDR3 has 18 residues. The V end lost 0 bases, the J end lost 3 bases, and 21 bases lay between the germline ends. Germline CDR1 and CDR2: MGHRA and YSYEKL. The CDR3 here is CASSQDFTGRSHRYEQYF. CDR3 nucleotides: TGCGCCAGCAGCCAAGATTTTACAGGGCGCTCCCATCGCTACGAGCAGTACTTC.

The CDR3 spells CASSKRRQGYSGELFF. CDR3 nucleotide sequence: TGTGCCAGCAGCAAACGAAGACAGGGGTATTCCGGGGAGCTGTTTTTT. V is TRBV21-1 and J is TRBJ2-2; TRBD1 was called by the table and not checked on the DNA. TRBV21-1 is given as a pseudogene. The CDR3 is 16 amino acids.

The rearrangement joins TRBV19 to TRBJ1-5; no definite D call. V was shortened by 0 bases and J by 11 bases, with 11 bases between the two germline ends. Germline-derived CDR1 and CDR2 are LNHDA and SQIVND (reference sequence). This CDR3 comprises 13 residues. In DNA, the CDR3 is TGTGCCAGTAGTATAGAGGGAGTGAGGGCCCAGCATTTT. It codes for CASSIEGVRAQHF.

This CDR3 is CASSLGSGSSYNSPLHF. The DNA of the CDR3 is TGTGCCAGCAGCTTAGGGAGCGGGAGCTCCTATAATTCACCCCTCCACTTT. V usage is TRBV7-9 and J usage is TRBJ1-6; D ambiguous. Trimming left V 1 base short and J 0 bases short, with 10 bases between. Germline CDR1 SEHNR, CDR2 FQNEAQ (reference sequence). CDR3 length: 17 residues.

This chain joins TRBV5-4 and TRBJ2-3; 10 nucleotides match TRBD2. After removal of 4 bases from V and 3 bases from J, the junction contained 11 bases not matched to a gene. Germline V gene lookup returns CDR1 SGHNT and CDR2 YYREEE (reference sequence). The CDR3 spans 17 residues. The CDR3 DNA sequence: TGTGCCAGCAGCCCAGCCGTCCTAGCGGGAGCGACAGATACGCAGTATTTT. Protein product: CASSPAVLAGATDTQYF.

The chain employs TRBV6-5 and TRBJ1-1, with D perhaps matching TRBD1 (5 bases). Germline V CDR1 and CDR2: MNHEY, SVGAGI. The CDR3 is 14 amino acids. Trimming took off 2 bases at V and 3 bases at J, with 10 bases between the two ends. For the CDR3, the DNA is TGTGCCAGCAGTTACCGGTTAGGGGACACTGAAGCTTTCTTT. Translating it yields CASSYRLGDTEAFF.

The chain combines TRBV4-3 with TRBJ2-1; a weak D match, TRBD1 (6 bases). Germline loops: CDR1 LGHNA, CDR2 YSLEER. V was cut by 3 bases and J by 2 bases, with 14 bases left in between. This CDR3 spans 16 amino acids. CDR3: CASSHPDRTPYNEQFF. DNA for the CDR3: TGCGCCAGCAGCCACCCCGACAGGACCCCCTACAATGAGCAGTTCTTC.

J is TRBJ2-1 and V is TRBV10-1; TRBD2 might be the D (5 bases). V was cut by 3 bases and J by 0 bases, with 12 bases left in between. Germline loops: CDR1 WNHNN, CDR2 SYGVQD (reference sequence). CDR3 size: 16 residues. CDR3: CASSDVRGSSYNEQFF. CDR3 nucleotide sequence: TGCGCCAGCAGTGATGTACGGGGAAGCTCCTACAATGAGCAGTTCTTC.

This chain joins TRBV7-8 and TRBJ2-7, with TRBD1 matching over 8 bases. The trim removed 3 bases at V and 9 bases at J, leaving 7 bases unmatched. There are 13 residues in the CDR3. Germline V gene sequence: CDR1 SGHVS, CDR2 FQNEAQ. The CDR3: CASSFDRGQGQYF. CDR3 nucleotides: TGTGCCAGCAGCTTCGACAGGGGCCAGGGGCAGTACTTC.

This chain connects TRBV30 to TRBJ2-2; 10 bases fit TRBD1. The V gene's germline CDR1 is GTSNPN and CDR2 SVGIG (reference sequence). Trimming removed 3 bases from V and 5 bases from J; junction bases left unmatched: 6. The length of the CDR3 is 15 residues. In nucleotides, the CDR3 is TGTGCCTGGAGGTTGGAGGACAGGGGGACCGGGGAGCTGTTTTTT. Its protein is CAWRLEDRGTGELFF.